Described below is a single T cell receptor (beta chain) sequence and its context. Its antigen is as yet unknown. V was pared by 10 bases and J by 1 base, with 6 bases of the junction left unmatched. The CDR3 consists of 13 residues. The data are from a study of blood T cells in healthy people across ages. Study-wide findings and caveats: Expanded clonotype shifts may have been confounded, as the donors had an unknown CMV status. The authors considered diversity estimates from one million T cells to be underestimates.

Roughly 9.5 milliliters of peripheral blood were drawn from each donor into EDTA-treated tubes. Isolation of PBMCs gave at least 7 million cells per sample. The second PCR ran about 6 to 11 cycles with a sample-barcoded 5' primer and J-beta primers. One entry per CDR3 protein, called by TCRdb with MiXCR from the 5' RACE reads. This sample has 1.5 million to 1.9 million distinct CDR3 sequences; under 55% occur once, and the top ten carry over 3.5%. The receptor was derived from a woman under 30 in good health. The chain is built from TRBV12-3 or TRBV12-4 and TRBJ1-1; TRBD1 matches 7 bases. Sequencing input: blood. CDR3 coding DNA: TGTGCCAACCTTGACAGGGCGAACACTGAAGCTTTCTTT. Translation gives CANLDRANTEAFF.